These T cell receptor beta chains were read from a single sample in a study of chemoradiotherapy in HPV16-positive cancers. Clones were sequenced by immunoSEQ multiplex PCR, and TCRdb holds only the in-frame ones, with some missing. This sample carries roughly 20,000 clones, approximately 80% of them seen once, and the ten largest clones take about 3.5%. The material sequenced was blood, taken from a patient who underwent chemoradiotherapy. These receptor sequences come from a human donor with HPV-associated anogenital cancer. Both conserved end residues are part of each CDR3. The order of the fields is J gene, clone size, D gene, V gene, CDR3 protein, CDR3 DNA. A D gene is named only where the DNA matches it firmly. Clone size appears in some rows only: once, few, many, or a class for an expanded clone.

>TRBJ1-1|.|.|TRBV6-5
CASSYEGQGRRTEAFF
TGTGCCAGCAGTTACGAGGGTCAGGGGCGTCGGACTGAAGCTTTCTTT
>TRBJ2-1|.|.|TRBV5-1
CASSLEHGGRTYNEQFF
TGCGCCAGCAGCCTCGAGCATGGGGGCCGAACCTACAATGAGCAGTTCTTC
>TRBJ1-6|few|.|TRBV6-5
CASSPSSENSPLHF
TGTGCCAGCAGCCCATCGAGTGAGAATTCACCCCTCCACTTT
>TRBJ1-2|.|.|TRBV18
CASSPTSRDGYTF
TGTGCCAGCTCCCCAACTAGCAGAGATGGCTACACCTTC
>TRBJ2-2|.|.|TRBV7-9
CASSLASYTGELFF
TGTGCCAGCAGCTTAGCAAGTTATACCGGGGAGCTGTTTTTT
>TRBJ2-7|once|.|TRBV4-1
CASRAEDSRSYEQYF
TGCGCCAGCAGAGCCGAGGACTCAAGATCCTACGAGCAGTACTTC
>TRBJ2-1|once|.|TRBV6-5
CASSYGRGMINEQFF
TGTGCCAGCAGTTACGGACGAGGAATGATTAATGAGCAGTTCTTC
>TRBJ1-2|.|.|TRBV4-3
CASSQDNGVGGYTF
TGCGCCAGCAGCCAAGATAACGGGGTTGGTGGCTACACCTTC
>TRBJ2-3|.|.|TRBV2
CASSEGWRGSTDTQYF
TGTGCCAGCAGTGAAGGGTGGCGGGGAAGCACAGATACGCAGTATTTT
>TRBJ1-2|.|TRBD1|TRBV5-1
CASRGTGGRWDYGYTF
TGCGCCAGCAGGGGGACAGGGGGCCGGTGGGACTATGGCTACACCTTC
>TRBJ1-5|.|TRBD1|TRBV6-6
CASSWGQGLQPQHF
TGTGCCAGCAGTTGGGGACAGGGTCTGCAGCCCCAGCATTTT
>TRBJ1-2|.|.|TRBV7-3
CASSPGLNYGYTF
TGTGCCAGCAGTCCGGGACTTAACTATGGCTACACCTTC
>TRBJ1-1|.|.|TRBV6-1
CASSPRRLDTEAFF
TGTGCCAGCAGTCCCCGGAGGTTAGACACTGAAGCTTTCTTT
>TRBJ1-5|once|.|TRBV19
CASSIQSTQPQHF
TGTGCCAGTAGTATACAGAGTACCCAGCCCCAGCATTTT
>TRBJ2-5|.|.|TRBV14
CASSTRTGEGTQYF
TGTGCCAGCAGCACACGGACGGGAGAAGGGACCCAGTACTTC
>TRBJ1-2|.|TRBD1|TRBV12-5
CASGSIFGQGDGGYTF
TGTGCTAGTGGTTCAATATTCGGACAGGGGGATGGTGGCTACACCTTC
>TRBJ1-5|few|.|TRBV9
CASSVRWEDQPQHF
TGTGCCAGCAGCGTAAGGTGGGAGGATCAGCCCCAGCATTTT
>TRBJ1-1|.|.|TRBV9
CASSVEQGLNAEAFF
TGTGCCAGCAGCGTAGAGCAGGGGTTGAACGCTGAAGCTTTCTTT
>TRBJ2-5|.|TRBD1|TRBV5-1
CASRLGTGGLETQYF
TGCGCCAGCAGGTTGGGGACAGGGGGCTTGGAGACCCAGTACTTC
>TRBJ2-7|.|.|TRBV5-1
CASSLDYRDYEQYF
TGCGCCAGCAGCTTGGATTACAGGGACTACGAGCAGTACTTC
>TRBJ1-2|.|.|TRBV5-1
CASRPDRGIGYTF
TGCGCCAGCAGGCCGGACAGAGGAATTGGCTACACCTTC
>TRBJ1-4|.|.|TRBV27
CASSSSRREKKLFF
TGTGCCAGCAGTTCTTCCCGGAGGGAGAAAAAACTGTTTTTT
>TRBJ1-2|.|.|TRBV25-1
CASSRQDDYGYTF
TGTGCCAGCAGTCGACAGGATGACTATGGCTACACCTTC
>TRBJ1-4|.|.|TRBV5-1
CASSALQGTNEKLFF
TGCGCCAGCAGCGCCCTCCAGGGGACTAATGAAAAACTGTTTTTT
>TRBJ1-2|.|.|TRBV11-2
CASSGRDTTNYGYTF
TGTGCCAGCAGCGGACGGGACACAACTAACTATGGCTACACCTTC
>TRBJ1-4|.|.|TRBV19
CASTREGENEKLFF
TGTGCCAGTACCCGAGAAGGGGAAAATGAAAAACTGTTTTTT
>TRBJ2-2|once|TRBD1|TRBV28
CASSRSGTGTPNTGELFF
TGTGCCAGCAGTAGGTCCGGGACAGGGACTCCGAACACCGGGGAGCTGTTTTTT
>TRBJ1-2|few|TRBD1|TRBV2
CASSVDRGGYTF
TGTGCCAGCAGTGTCGACAGGGGTGGCTACACCTTC
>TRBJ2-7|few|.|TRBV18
CASSPSGGGYEQYF
TGTGCCAGCTCACCATCAGGAGGGGGCTACGAGCAGTACTTC
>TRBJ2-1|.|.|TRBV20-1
CSGGGDNEQFF
TGCAGTGGGGGCGGTGACAATGAGCAGTTCTTC
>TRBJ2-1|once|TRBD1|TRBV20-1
CSAPQGIEQFF
TGCAGTGCTCCACAGGGGATTGAGCAGTTCTTC
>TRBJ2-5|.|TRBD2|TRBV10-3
CAIVAGGGQETQYF
TGTGCCATCGTTGCCGGGGGGGGGCAGGAGACCCAGTACTTC
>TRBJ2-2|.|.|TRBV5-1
CASSLAFGGTGELFF
TGCGCCAGCAGCTTGGCCTTTGGGGGGACCGGGGAGCTGTTTTTT
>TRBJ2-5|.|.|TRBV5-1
CASSLRGSGGTQYF
TGCGCCAGCAGCTTGCGGGGGTCGGGCGGGACCCAGTACTTC
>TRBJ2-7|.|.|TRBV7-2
CASSLAIQGSYEQYF
TGTGCCAGCAGCTTAGCGATACAGGGATCCTACGAGCAGTACTTC
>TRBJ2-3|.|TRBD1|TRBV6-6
CASSYGTGGLTDTQYF
TGTGCCAGCAGTTACGGGACAGGGGGTCTCACAGATACGCAGTATTTT
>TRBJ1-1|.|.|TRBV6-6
CASIHSGRATEAFF
TGTGCCAGCATTCACTCGGGGAGGGCCACTGAAGCTTTCTTT
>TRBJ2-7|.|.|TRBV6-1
CASYPGVPYEQYF
TGTGCCAGCTATCCGGGGGTGCCCTACGAGCAGTACTTC
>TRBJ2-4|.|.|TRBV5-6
CASSPTGAKNIQYF
TGTGCCAGCAGCCCAACAGGAGCCAAAAACATTCAGTACTTC
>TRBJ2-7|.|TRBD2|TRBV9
CASSVGISGGYEQYF
TGTGCCAGCAGCGTAGGTATAAGCGGGGGCTACGAGCAGTACTTC
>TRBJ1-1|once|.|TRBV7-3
CASSLGPLWSGNMNTEAFF
TGTGCCAGCAGCTTAGGTCCCCTGTGGAGTGGGAATATGAACACTGAAGCTTTCTTT